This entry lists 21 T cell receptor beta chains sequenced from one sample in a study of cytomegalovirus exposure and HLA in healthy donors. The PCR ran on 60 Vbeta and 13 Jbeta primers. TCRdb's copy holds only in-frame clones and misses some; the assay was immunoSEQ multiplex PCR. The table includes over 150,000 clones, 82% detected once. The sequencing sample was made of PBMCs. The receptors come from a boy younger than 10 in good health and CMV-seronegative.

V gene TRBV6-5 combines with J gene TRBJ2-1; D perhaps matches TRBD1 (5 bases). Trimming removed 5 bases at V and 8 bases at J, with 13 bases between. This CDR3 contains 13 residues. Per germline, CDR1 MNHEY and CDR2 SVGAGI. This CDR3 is CASSGRWGYEQFF. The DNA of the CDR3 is TGTGCCAGCAGTGGACGCTGGGGCTATGAGCAGTTCTTC.

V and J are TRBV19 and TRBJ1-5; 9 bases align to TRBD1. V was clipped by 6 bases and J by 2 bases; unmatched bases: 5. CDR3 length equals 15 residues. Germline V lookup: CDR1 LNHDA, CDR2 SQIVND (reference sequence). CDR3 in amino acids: CASSPRQGGNQPQHF. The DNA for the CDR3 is TGTGCCAGTAGCCCCAGACAGGGGGGCAATCAGCCCCAGCATTTT. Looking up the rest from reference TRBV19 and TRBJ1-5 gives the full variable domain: DGGITQSPKYLFRKEGQNVTLSCEQNLNHDAMYWYRQDPGQGLRLIYYSQIVNDFQKGDIAEGYSVSREKKESFPLTVTSAQKNPTAFYLCASSPRQGGNQPQHFGDGTRLSIL.

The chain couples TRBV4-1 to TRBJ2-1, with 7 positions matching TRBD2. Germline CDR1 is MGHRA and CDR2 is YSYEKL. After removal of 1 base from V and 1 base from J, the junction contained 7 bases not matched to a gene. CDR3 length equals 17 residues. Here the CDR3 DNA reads TGCGCCAGCAGCCAAGTCCCGCGGGGGAGATCCTACAATGAGCAGTTCTTC. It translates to CASSQVPRGRSYNEQFF.

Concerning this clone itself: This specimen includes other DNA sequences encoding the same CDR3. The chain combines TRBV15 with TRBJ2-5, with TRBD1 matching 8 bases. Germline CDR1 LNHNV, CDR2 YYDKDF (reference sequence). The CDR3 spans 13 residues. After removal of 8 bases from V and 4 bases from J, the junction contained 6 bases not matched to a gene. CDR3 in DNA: TGTGCCACCTCTGGGACAGGTGGAGAGACCCAGTACTTC. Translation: CATSGTGGETQYF. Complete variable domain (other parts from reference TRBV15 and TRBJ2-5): DAMVIQNPRYQVTQFGKPVTLSCSQTLNHNVMYWYQQKSSQAPKLLFHYYDKDFNNEADTPDNFQSRRPNTSFCFLDIRSPGLGDTAMYLCATSGTGGETQYFGPGTRLLVL.

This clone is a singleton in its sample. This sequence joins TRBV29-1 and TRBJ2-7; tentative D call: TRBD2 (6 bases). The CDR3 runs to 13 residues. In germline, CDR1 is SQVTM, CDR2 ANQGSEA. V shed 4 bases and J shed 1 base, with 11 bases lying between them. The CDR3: CSVAGRNSYEQYF. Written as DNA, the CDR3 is TGCAGCGTTGCCGGGAGAAATTCCTACGAGCAGTACTTC.

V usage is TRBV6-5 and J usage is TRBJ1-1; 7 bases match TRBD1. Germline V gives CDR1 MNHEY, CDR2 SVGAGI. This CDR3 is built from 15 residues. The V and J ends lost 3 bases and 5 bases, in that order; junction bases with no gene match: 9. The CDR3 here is CASSYKQGRRTEAFF. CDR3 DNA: TGTGCCAGCAGTTATAAACAGGGGAGGCGGACTGAAGCTTTCTTT.

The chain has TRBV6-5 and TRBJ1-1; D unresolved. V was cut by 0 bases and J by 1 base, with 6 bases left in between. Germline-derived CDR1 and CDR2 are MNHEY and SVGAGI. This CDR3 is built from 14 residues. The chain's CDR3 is CASSYSRGNTEAFF. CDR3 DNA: TGTGCCAGCAGTTACTCGCGGGGGAACACTGAAGCTTTCTTT.

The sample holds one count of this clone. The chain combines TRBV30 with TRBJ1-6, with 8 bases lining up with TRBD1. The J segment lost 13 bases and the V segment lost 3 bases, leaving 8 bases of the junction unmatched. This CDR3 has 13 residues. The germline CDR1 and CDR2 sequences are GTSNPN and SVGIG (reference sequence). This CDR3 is CAWSMGQEVPLHF. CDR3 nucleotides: TGTGCCTGGAGCATGGGACAGGAGGTGCCCCTCCACTTT.

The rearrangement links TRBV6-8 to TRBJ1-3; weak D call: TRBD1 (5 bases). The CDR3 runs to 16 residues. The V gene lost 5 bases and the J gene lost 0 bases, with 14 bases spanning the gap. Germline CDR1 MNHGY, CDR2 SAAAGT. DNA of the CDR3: TGTGCCAGCAGTCTAGGATACAGGACCTCTGGAAACACCATATATTTT. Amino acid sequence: CASSLGYRTSGNTIYF.

Here the CDR3 reads CASSVAPSVDTQYF. The CDR3 DNA is TGTGCCAGCAGCGTAGCCCCTTCTGTAGATACGCAGTATTTT. The chain joins TRBV9 to TRBJ2-3; D is uncertain. The V end was cut by 0 bases, the J end by 5 bases, with 10 bases between. This CDR3 has 14 residues. Germline V gene lookup returns CDR1 SGDLS and CDR2 YYNGEE. The full variable domain, its missing parts supplied by reference TRBV9 and TRBJ2-3, is DSGVTQTPKHLITATGQRVTLRCSPRSGDLSVYWYQQSLDQGLQFLIQYYNGEERAKGNILERFSAQQFPDLHSELNLSSLELGDSALYFCASSVAPSVDTQYFGPGTRLTVL.

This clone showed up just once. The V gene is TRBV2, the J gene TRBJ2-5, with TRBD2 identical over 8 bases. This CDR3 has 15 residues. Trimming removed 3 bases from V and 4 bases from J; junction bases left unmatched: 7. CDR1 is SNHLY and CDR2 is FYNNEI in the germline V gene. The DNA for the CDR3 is TGTGCCAGCAGTGACCGCCGGGGGGGGGCAGAGACCCAGTACTTC. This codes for CASSDRRGGAETQYF.

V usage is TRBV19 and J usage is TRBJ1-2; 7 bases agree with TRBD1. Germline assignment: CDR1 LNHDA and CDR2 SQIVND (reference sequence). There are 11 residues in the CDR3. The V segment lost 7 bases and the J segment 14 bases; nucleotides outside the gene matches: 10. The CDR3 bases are TGTGCCAGTACGGGCGACAGGGTCCTGACCTTC. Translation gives CASTGDRVLTF.

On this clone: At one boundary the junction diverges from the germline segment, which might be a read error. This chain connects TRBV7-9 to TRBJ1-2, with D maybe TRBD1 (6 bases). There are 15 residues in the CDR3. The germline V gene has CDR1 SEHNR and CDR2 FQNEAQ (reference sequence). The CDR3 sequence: CSSSRDRSTNYGYTF. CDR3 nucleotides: TGTTCCAGCAGCAGAGACAGGTCTACTAACTATGGCTACACCTTC.

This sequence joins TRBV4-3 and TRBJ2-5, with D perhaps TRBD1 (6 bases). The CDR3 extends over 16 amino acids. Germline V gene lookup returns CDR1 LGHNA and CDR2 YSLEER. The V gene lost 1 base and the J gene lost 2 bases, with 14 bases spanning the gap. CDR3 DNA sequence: TGCGCCAGCAGCCAAGGCCCCCGCAGGGGACAAGAGACCCAGTACTTC. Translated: CASSQGPRRGQETQYF.

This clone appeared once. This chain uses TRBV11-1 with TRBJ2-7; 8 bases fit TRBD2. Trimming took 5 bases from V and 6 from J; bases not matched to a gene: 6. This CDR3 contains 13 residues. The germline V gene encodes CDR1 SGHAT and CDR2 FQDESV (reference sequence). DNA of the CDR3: TGTGCCAGCAGCCCCGGCGGGGGGCTCGAGCAGTACTTC. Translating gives CASSPGGGLEQYF.

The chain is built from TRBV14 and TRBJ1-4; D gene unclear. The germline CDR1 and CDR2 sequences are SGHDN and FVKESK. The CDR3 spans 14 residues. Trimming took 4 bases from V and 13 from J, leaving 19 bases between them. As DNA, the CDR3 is TGTGCCAGCAGCCGTTTGGACGGAGGAAATATACTGTTTTTT. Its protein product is CASSRLDGGNILFF.

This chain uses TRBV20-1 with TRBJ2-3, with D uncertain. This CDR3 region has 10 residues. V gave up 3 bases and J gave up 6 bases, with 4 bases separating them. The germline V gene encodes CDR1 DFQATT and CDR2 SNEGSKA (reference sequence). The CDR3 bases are TGCAGTGCTAGTATGGATACGCAGTATTTT. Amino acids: CSASMDTQYF.

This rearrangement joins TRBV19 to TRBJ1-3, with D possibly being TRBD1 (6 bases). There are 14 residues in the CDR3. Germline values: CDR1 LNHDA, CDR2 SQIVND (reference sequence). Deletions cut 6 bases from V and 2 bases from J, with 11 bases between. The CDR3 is CASRLGGAGNTIYF. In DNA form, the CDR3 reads TGTGCCAGTAGGCTTGGGGGCGCTGGAAACACCATATATTTT.

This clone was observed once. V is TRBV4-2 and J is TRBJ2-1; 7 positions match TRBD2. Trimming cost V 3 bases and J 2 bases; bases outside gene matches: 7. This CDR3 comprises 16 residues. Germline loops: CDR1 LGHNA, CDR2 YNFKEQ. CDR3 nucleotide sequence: TGTGCCAGCAGCCAGGGAGCGGGGAACCCCTACAATGAGCAGTTCTTC. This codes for CASSQGAGNPYNEQFF.

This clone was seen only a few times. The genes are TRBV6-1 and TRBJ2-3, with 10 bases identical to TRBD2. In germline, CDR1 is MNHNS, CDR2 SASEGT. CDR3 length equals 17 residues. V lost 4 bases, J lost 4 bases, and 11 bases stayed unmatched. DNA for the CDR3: TGTGCCAGCAGTGCCCAAGCACCAGCGGGGGGGGCAGATACGCAGTATTTT. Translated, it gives CASSAQAPAGGADTQYF.

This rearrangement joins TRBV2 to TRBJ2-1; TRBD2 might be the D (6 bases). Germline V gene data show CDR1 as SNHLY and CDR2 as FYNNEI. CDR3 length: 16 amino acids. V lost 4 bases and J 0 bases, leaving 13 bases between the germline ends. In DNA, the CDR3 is TGTGCCAGCAGTGCCGGGACTCAGAGCTCCTACAATGAGCAGTTCTTC. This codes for CASSAGTQSSYNEQFF.